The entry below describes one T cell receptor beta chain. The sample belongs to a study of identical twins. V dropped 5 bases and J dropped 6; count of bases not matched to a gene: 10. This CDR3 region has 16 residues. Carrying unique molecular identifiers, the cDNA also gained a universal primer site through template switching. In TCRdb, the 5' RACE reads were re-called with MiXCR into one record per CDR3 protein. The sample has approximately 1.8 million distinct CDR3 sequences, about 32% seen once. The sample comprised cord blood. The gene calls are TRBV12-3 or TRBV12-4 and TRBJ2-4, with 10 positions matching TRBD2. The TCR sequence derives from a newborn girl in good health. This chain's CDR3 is CASSQGLADMGNIQYF. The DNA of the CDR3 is TGTGCCAGCAGTCAAGGACTAGCGGACATGGGAAACATTCAGTACTTC.